The rows below give T cell receptor beta chains drawn from one sample of a study of OX40 agonist ivuxolimab in advanced cancers. The data were produced by immunoSEQ multiplex PCR, yet TCRdb's version contains in-frame clones alone and is incomplete. Of about 100,000 clones listed, about nine tenths are singletons. Specimen: CD4+ or CD8+ T cells sorted from blood, collected in a trial of the OX40 agonist ivuxolimab. These receptors all stem from an adult with an advanced solid tumor such as melanoma, head and neck, liver or kidney cancer. Each CDR3 is given with its conserved first and last residue. The D gene is left open where the match is weak. Part of the rows lack a size; the others show once, few, many or a class for expanded clones.

j_call d_call v_call clone_size cdr3_nt cdr3_aa
TRBJ1-1 NA TRBV19 once TGTGCCAGTAGTATAAGGCCCGCTGGCACTGAAGCTTTCTTT CASSIRPAGTEAFF
TRBJ1-6 TRBD1 TRBV9 NA TGTGCCAGCAGCGCTGGACAGGTTGCGAATTCACCCCTCCACTTT CASSAGQVANSPLHF
TRBJ1-6 NA TRBV6-1 NA TGTGCCAGCAGTGAGCTTCAGGGTAATTCACCCCTCCACTTT CASSELQGNSPLHF
TRBJ2-7 TRBD2 TRBV2 NA TGTGCCAGCAGTTACTCCCGGGGGGGAGGGTACGAGCAGTACTTC CASSYSRGGGYEQYF
TRBJ1-2 NA TRBV5-4 NA TGTGCCAGCAGTATCGACCTCGAAGCCTATGGCTACACCTTC CASSIDLEAYGYTF
TRBJ2-5 NA TRBV29-1 NA TGCAGCGGGACGGGCCGGCAGACCCAGTACTTC CSGTGRQTQYF
TRBJ2-4 TRBD1 TRBV5-1 NA TGCGCCAGCAGCGATACCGGGACAGGGAAGGGCATTCAGTACTTC CASSDTGTGKGIQYF
TRBJ2-1 NA TRBV9 NA TGTGCCAGCAGCGTAGGGACCTCTTACAATGAGCAGTTCTTC CASSVGTSYNEQFF
TRBJ1-2 NA TRBV9 NA TGTGCCAGCAGCGTAGACCCTGGTGGCTATGGCTACACCTTC CASSVDPGGYGYTF
TRBJ1-5 NA TRBV19 NA TGTGCCAGTAGGGCCGGGACAAGAGAGGGCAGGCCCCAGCATTTT CASRAGTREGRPQHF
TRBJ1-4 TRBD1 TRBV9 NA TGTGCCAGCAGCGGAGAGACAGGGTCGAAAGAAAAACTGTTTTTT CASSGETGSKEKLFF
TRBJ1-4 NA TRBV15 NA TGTGCCACCACCCGTGCAGGTGGAAGGGATGAAAAACTGTTTTTT CATTRAGGRDEKLFF
TRBJ2-7 NA TRBV15 NA TGTGCCACCAGTCCACAGGTTGGCTACGAGCAGTACTTC CATSPQVGYEQYF
TRBJ2-1 TRBD2 TRBV11-1 NA TGTGCCAGCAGCTTCTCGACTAGCGTAGTCTACAATGAGCAGTTCTTC CASSFSTSVVYNEQFF
TRBJ1-3 TRBD1 TRBV7-9 NA TGTGCCAGCAGCTCAGGGGGAGGGACAGGCGGAAACACCATATATTTT CASSSGGGTGGNTIYF
TRBJ1-3 NA TRBV19 once TGTGCCAGTAGTCCGCGAGACTCTGGAAACACCATATATTTT CASSPRDSGNTIYF
TRBJ2-2 NA TRBV19 NA TGTGCCACCAAATCGAGACAGGCCGACACCGGGGAGCTGTTTTTT CATKSRQADTGELFF
TRBJ1-5 TRBD1 TRBV19 once TGTGCCAGTAGTCTACGGGACAGGGGGGCCCGGCAGCCCCAGCATTTT CASSLRDRGARQPQHF
TRBJ1-1 NA TRBV7-9 NA TGTGCCAGCAGCTTTACCGTCGACACTGAAGCTTTCTTT CASSFTVDTEAFF
TRBJ2-5 TRBD1 TRBV5-1 once TGCGCCAGCAGCATCGGACAGGTCCGGACGGAGACCCAGTACTTC CASSIGQVRTETQYF
TRBJ2-2 NA TRBV10-1 once TGCGCCAGCAGTGCGTCGGTGAGGGGGGAGCTGTTTTTT CASSASVRGELFF
TRBJ2-2 TRBD2 TRBV28 NA TGTGCCAGCAGTTCCTTCCGGGGGGGCCGATGGACCGGGGAGCTGTTTTTT CASSSFRGGRWTGELFF
TRBJ1-5 NA TRBV30 NA TGTGCCTGGAACAAGGGCAGGTACAATCAGCCCCAGCATTTT CAWNKGRYNQPQHF
TRBJ1-6 NA TRBV11-2 NA TGTGCCAGCAGCGCCACACGGACGAATTCACCCCTCCACTTT CASSATRTNSPLHF
TRBJ2-5 NA TRBV2 NA TGTGCCAGCAGTGAAAGGGACTGGGGGCAAGAGACCCAGTACTTC CASSERDWGQETQYF
TRBJ2-7 NA TRBV19 NA TGTGCCAGTAGTATAGCCGACTTCTACGAGCAGTACTTC CASSIADFYEQYF
TRBJ2-3 TRBD1 TRBV11-3 once TGTGCCAGCAGCTTAAGGGGGCTGGGCACAGATACGCAGTATTTT CASSLRGLGTDTQYF
TRBJ2-2 TRBD2 TRBV7-9 NA TGTGCCAGCAGCTTAAGCGGGAGTTACGGGGAGCTGTTTTTT CASSLSGSYGELFF
TRBJ2-1 TRBD2 TRBV29-1 NA TGCAGCGTTGCGGGTGGGTTGGGACTAGGCCTAGGTAAGCCATCTAGCTCCTACAATGAGCAGTTCTTC CSVAGGLGLGLGKPSSSYNEQFF
TRBJ2-1 NA TRBV25-1 NA TGTGCCAGCACCGGAGTTGGTTTTGAGCAGTTCTTC CASTGVGFEQFF
TRBJ2-3 TRBD2 TRBV5-1 NA TGCGCCAGCAGCTTAGCGGGAAAGGGTGACACAGATACGCAGTATTTT CASSLAGKGDTDTQYF
TRBJ1-5 NA TRBV6-6 once TGTGCCAGCAGTTACTTGCAGGGAGACCAGCATTTT CASSYLQGDQHF
TRBJ2-1 NA TRBV5-1 NA TGCGCCAGCAGCCAGGACACGAGCTCCTACAATGAGCAGTTCTTC CASSQDTSSYNEQFF
TRBJ2-7 TRBD1 TRBV28 NA TGTGCCAGCAGCACTCCTCTTACAGGGGGCCTCGACGAGCAGTACTTC CASSTPLTGGLDEQYF
TRBJ1-5 TRBD1 TRBV19 NA TGTGCCAGTAGTGGTAGTGGGACAGTTACTTATAGCAATCAGCCCCAGCATTTT CASSGSGTVTYSNQPQHF
TRBJ2-1 NA TRBV2 once TGTGCCAGCAGACTATTTCGACAGGGAGGGGTAAATGAGCAGTTCTTC CASRLFRQGGVNEQFF
TRBJ2-5 NA TRBV2 NA TGTGCCAGCAGTGAAGCAGCAGAAGAGACCCAGTACTTC CASSEAAEETQYF
TRBJ1-1 TRBD1 TRBV5-1 once TGCGCCAGCAGCTTGGCAGGGGGCCCGAGCACTGAAGCTTTCTTT CASSLAGGPSTEAFF
TRBJ2-5 TRBD1 TRBV27 NA TGTGCCAGCAGTCCCACCGGGACAGGGGGAGGGACCCAGTACTTC CASSPTGTGGGTQYF
TRBJ2-2 NA TRBV5-4 NA TGTGCCAGCAGCTTGGTGGGGGTAGGAACCGGGGAGCTGTTTTTT CASSLVGVGTGELFF
TRBJ2-5 NA TRBV5-1 NA TGCGCCAGCAGCTTGGGACCACTCGCGGCCCAGTACTTC CASSLGPLAAQYF
TRBJ2-2 TRBD2 TRBV4-1 NA TGCGCCAGCAGCTTCAGGACTAGCGGGAACACCGGGGAGCTGTTTTTT CASSFRTSGNTGELFF
TRBJ1-1 NA TRBV11-1 NA TGTGCCAGCAGCTTTTCATCAGGGATTACTGAAGCTTTCTTT CASSFSSGITEAFF
TRBJ1-1 NA TRBV6-1 NA TGTGCCAGCAGTGGAGTCCCCAACATGAACACTGAAGCTTTCTTT CASSGVPNMNTEAFF
TRBJ2-2 TRBD1 TRBV5-1 NA TGCGCCAGCAGCTATCGACAGGGGGGCGGGGAGCTGTTTTTT CASSYRQGGGELFF
TRBJ2-1 NA TRBV28 NA TGTGCCAGCAGTTTAAGAGCGGTCTCCTACAATGAGCAGTTCTTC CASSLRAVSYNEQFF
TRBJ2-5 TRBD2 TRBV6-6 once TGTGCCAGCAGTCAGACTAGCGGGGGTCCGGAGACCCAGTACTTC CASSQTSGGPETQYF
TRBJ2-7 NA TRBV9 NA TGTGCCAGCAGCGTAGATGGACGGAGTACCGGCGAGCAGTACTTC CASSVDGRSTGEQYF
TRBJ1-1 TRBD1 TRBV10-3 few TGTGCCATCAGTGACCCGAGACAGGGGAGGGAAGCTTTCTTT CAISDPRQGREAFF
TRBJ1-2 NA TRBV9 NA TGTGCCAGCAGCGTAGGATCTACAGGGACGGCTGGCTACACCTTC CASSVGSTGTAGYTF
TRBJ2-1 NA TRBV7-7 NA TGTGCCAGCAGCACGGGACTTAATTCCTACAATGAGCAGTTCTTC CASSTGLNSYNEQFF
TRBJ2-7 TRBD2 TRBV29-1 NA TGCAGCGTTGAAGGCTCTAGCGGGAGCACCCCTCACGAGCAGTACTTC CSVEGSSGSTPHEQYF
TRBJ2-3 TRBD2 TRBV7-2 NA TGTGCCAGCAGCAAAACTAGCGGGAGTACAGATACGCAGTATTTT CASSKTSGSTDTQYF
TRBJ2-1 NA TRBV5-1 NA TGCGCCAGCAGCTTGGCCGGGGACCTATACAATGAGCAGTTCTTC CASSLAGDLYNEQFF